A selection of T cell receptor beta chains follows, all from one sample in a study of cytomegalovirus exposure and HLA in healthy donors. TCRdb's table, derived via immunoSEQ multiplex PCR, lists solely in-frame clones and lacks some. The sample contains 65,000 to 95,000 clones, roughly 71% of which appear only once. Sequencing input: PBMCs. All receptors come from a man between 65 and 79 years old in good health and CMV-seronegative. Each CDR3 is given with its conserved first and last residue. D genes are given only for firm matches. Expanded clones are given a class, and other clones once, few, many or no size at all.

cdr3_nt cdr3_aa j_call d_call clone_size v_call
TGCAGTGCTTACTCCCAAGAGACCCAGTACTTC CSAYSQETQYF TRBJ2-5 . . TRBV20-1
TGTGCCAGCAGCTTAACACAAGAAGATACGCAGTATTTT CASSLTQEDTQYF TRBJ2-3 . . TRBV11-3
TGTGCCAGCAGCGGACTAGCGGGGGGTGAGCAGTTCTTC CASSGLAGGEQFF TRBJ2-1 TRBD2 . TRBV11-2
TGTGCCATCAGTGAGACAGCGGGAGGGACAAACAATGAGCAGTTCTTC CAISETAGGTNNEQFF TRBJ2-1 TRBD2 . TRBV10-3
TGTGCCAGCAGCTTAGGAGCGAGAGAAGAGACCCAGTACTTC CASSLGAREETQYF TRBJ2-5 . . TRBV7-8
TGCGCCAGCAGCCTCCCGGGTTACGAGCAGTACTTC CASSLPGYEQYF TRBJ2-7 . once TRBV5-1
TGCGCCAGCAGCTCGGACATCAGTTACAATGAGCAGTTCTTC CASSSDISYNEQFF TRBJ2-1 . . TRBV5-1
TGTGCCAGCAGTTCGCCGGGACAGGGGGCCTATGGCTACACCTTC CASSSPGQGAYGYTF TRBJ1-2 TRBD1 . TRBV6-5
TGTGCCAGCAGTTCACAGGGGTTAGCTGGAAACACCATATATTTT CASSSQGLAGNTIYF TRBJ1-3 TRBD1 . TRBV28
TGTGCCAGTAGTATAGTAGGGGGACAGGGTGATCAGCCCCAGCATTTT CASSIVGGQGDQPQHF TRBJ1-5 TRBD1 . TRBV19
TGTGCCAGCAGCGCCGGCGAGAGGCAAGAGACCCAGTACTTC CASSAGERQETQYF TRBJ2-5 . . TRBV9
TGTGCCAGCAAAGAACAGGGAATCACTGAAGCTTTCTTT CASKEQGITEAFF TRBJ1-1 . few TRBV2
TGTGCCAGCTCACGGGACAGCTCCTACAATGAGCAGTTCTTC CASSRDSSYNEQFF TRBJ2-1 TRBD1 few TRBV18
TGCGCCAGCAGCTTGGGGGGACAGCACGGTACTCGAAATGAAAAACTGTTTTTT CASSLGGQHGTRNEKLFF TRBJ1-4 TRBD1 once TRBV5-1
TGTGCCAGCAGTTACGGGGACAGGGCGAACACTGAAGCTTTCTTT CASSYGDRANTEAFF TRBJ1-1 TRBD1 once TRBV6-6
TGTGCCAGCGCCGGGGGGGCGAATCAGCCCCAGCATTTT CASAGGANQPQHF TRBJ1-5 . few TRBV6-6
TGTGCCAGCAGCCAAGGACTAATAGAGACCCAGTACTTC CASSQGLIETQYF TRBJ2-5 . . TRBV11-2
TGCGCCAGCAGCTGGGGGACAGAACTTAACACTGAAGCTTTCTTT CASSWGTELNTEAFF TRBJ1-1 TRBD1 . TRBV5-1
TGTGCCAGCAGTTACCAATGGGACAGTCCCTACGAGCAGTACTTC CASSYQWDSPYEQYF TRBJ2-7 TRBD1 . TRBV6-5
TGTGCCAGCAGACTCGGACAGGGTCCGAAGTACTTC CASRLGQGPKYF TRBJ2-4 TRBD1 few TRBV6-1
TGTGCCAGCGGCCAGGGGGCCCTCTTC CASGQGALF TRBJ1-2 TRBD1 . TRBV6-6
TGTGCCAGTAGTATAATTGGACAGGGGGTCCCCACCGGGGAGCTGTTTTTT CASSIIGQGVPTGELFF TRBJ2-2 TRBD1 . TRBV19
TGTGCCAGCAGGTATCTCGGGACAGGGAATGAAAAACTGTTTTTT CASRYLGTGNEKLFF TRBJ1-4 TRBD1 . TRBV2
TGCGCCAGCAGCCAAGAGTTTGGGCAGAACACTGAAGCTTTCTTT CASSQEFGQNTEAFF TRBJ1-1 . few TRBV4-3
TGTGCCAGCAGCTTAGGACAGACTGAAGCTTTCTTT CASSLGQTEAFF TRBJ1-1 . few TRBV11-2
TGTGCCAGCAGATTGACCGTGGGGGGACTGAACACTGAAGCTTTCTTT CASRLTVGGLNTEAFF TRBJ1-1 . . TRBV5-5
TGTGCCAGCAGTTCCAGGGCGTCGAACTATGGCTACACCTTC CASSSRASNYGYTF TRBJ1-2 . . TRBV27
TGTGCCAGCAGCACGACCGGAGCGCAGTATTTT CASSTTGAQYF TRBJ2-3 . . TRBV6-6
TGTGCCAGCAGCACCTTAGGAGTAAGATTAGGCGAGCAGTACTTC CASSTLGVRLGEQYF TRBJ2-7 . . TRBV7-2
TGTGCCAGCAGTTTTGGAGGTGTTAACTATGGCTACACCTTC CASSFGGVNYGYTF TRBJ1-2 . . TRBV28
TGTGCCACCTTGGAGCGGGGGGGCGGAAACATTCAGTACTTC CATLERGGGNIQYF TRBJ2-4 TRBD2 . TRBV19
TGCGCCAGCAGTCAGGCAGCGGGGTCAGATACGCAGTATTTT CASSQAAGSDTQYF TRBJ2-3 TRBD2 once TRBV23-1
TGTGCCAGCAGACGAGACACCGGGACAGGGGGTGATGAGCAGTTCTTC CASRRDTGTGGDEQFF TRBJ2-1 TRBD1 . TRBV5-8
TGTGCCAGCAGCGCCACCTCGACAGAAGCTAACTATGGCTACACCTTC CASSATSTEANYGYTF TRBJ1-2 . . TRBV9
TGTTCCAGCAGCTCCTCGGACAGATATAGCAATCAGCCCCAGCATTTT CSSSSSDRYSNQPQHF TRBJ1-5 . . TRBV7-9
TGCGCCAGCAGCTTGGCCCCGGCTGGAGCCCAAGAGACCCAGTACTTC CASSLAPAGAQETQYF TRBJ2-5 . . TRBV5-1
TGTGCCAGCAGCGTAGGTCTAGCCACCTACGAGCAGTACTTC CASSVGLATYEQYF TRBJ2-7 . . TRBV9
TGTGCCAGCAAATCGGACAGGGGAGGGACTGAAGCTTTCTTT CASKSDRGGTEAFF TRBJ1-1 TRBD1 . TRBV6-4
TGTGCCAGTAACTCAGGGGCCCATGAGCAGTTCTTC CASNSGAHEQFF TRBJ2-1 . . TRBV19
TGTGCCAGCAGCGTAGGACGGGACACTGAAGCTTTCTTT CASSVGRDTEAFF TRBJ1-1 . . TRBV7-8
TGCAGCGTTGAAGTAGCGGGGGTCGGGGTGGATGAGCAGTTCTTC CSVEVAGVGVDEQFF TRBJ2-1 TRBD2 . TRBV29-1
TGTGCCAGTAGTAGGGCAGGGGTTAGCGACGAGCAGTACTTC CASSRAGVSDEQYF TRBJ2-7 . . TRBV19
TGTGCCAGCGGCAGGGGTGCCAATCAGCCCCAGCATTTT CASGRGANQPQHF TRBJ1-5 . . TRBV6-1
TGTGCCAGCAGCTTAGGTGGGGACAGGAGCTCCTACGAGCAGTACTTC CASSLGGDRSSYEQYF TRBJ2-7 TRBD1 . TRBV7-9
TGTGCCAGCAGTTACTCGACAGGGGTGGGCGGCTACACCTTC CASSYSTGVGGYTF TRBJ1-2 TRBD1 . TRBV6-5
TGCAGCGTTGAGAGGGGGCCGGGGGAAAAACTGTTTTTT CSVERGPGEKLFF TRBJ1-4 TRBD1 . TRBV29-1
TGCGCCAGCACAGGGTCCCCTGGATTCACCGGGGAGCTGTTTTTT CASTGSPGFTGELFF TRBJ2-2 . . TRBV5-1
TGTGCCTGGAGTGTCAGGGGACTAATCACAGATACGCAGTATTTT CAWSVRGLITDTQYF TRBJ2-3 . . TRBV30
TGCACCGGGGGACTAGCGGGAGTGGGGTTTAACAATGAGCAGTTCTTC CTGGLAGVGFNNEQFF TRBJ2-1 . . TRBV1
TGCGCCAGCAGCCAGATGACTAGGGGGGGCTACAATGAGCAGTTCTTC CASSQMTRGGYNEQFF TRBJ2-1 . . TRBV4-3
TGCGCCAGCAGCCAAGATTTACAGGGGTATACTGAAGCTTTCTTT CASSQDLQGYTEAFF TRBJ1-1 TRBD1 . TRBV4-1
TGCGCCAGCAGCAGAGGGGGCAGAGGTACCGGGGAGCTGTTTTTT CASSRGGRGTGELFF TRBJ2-2 TRBD1 . TRBV10-2
TGTGCCAGTAGCCTAGGACTAACGAGCACAGATACGCAGTATTTT CASSLGLTSTDTQYF TRBJ2-3 . . TRBV19